This T cell receptor (beta chain) stems from a study of T-cell memory formation after mild COVID-19. Whole-study findings and limits: Contracting clones, day 15 to 85, had balanced CD4/CD8, and later expanders favored CD4+.

This clonotype was counted at least ten times. What it binds is unknown. The CDR3 sequence is 13 residues long. Per germline, CDR1 SGHVS and CDR2 FQNEAQ. The germline V and J ends were trimmed by 4 bases and 3 bases, with 9 bases remaining between them. 5'RACE primed at constant segments yielded TCR alpha and TCR beta cDNA libraries bearing sample barcodes and UMIs. MiXCR, applied by TCRdb to the 5' RACE reads, yields one record per CDR3 protein. There are a few hundred thousand distinct CDR3 sequences in the sample; 25% to 30% occur only once, and around an eighth lies in the top ten. The sequencing sample was made of PBMCs or a T cell subset sorted from them (not recorded which). The TCR comes from an adult woman who had mild COVID-19 (a few samples of this study predate the infection). Cell type and time point are not known. The rearrangement joins TRBV7-8 to TRBJ2-5, with D tentatively TRBD1 (5 bases). Here the CDR3 DNA reads TGTGCCAGCAGCTATCCCAGGGAAGAGACCCAGTACTTC. This translates into CASSYPREETQYF.